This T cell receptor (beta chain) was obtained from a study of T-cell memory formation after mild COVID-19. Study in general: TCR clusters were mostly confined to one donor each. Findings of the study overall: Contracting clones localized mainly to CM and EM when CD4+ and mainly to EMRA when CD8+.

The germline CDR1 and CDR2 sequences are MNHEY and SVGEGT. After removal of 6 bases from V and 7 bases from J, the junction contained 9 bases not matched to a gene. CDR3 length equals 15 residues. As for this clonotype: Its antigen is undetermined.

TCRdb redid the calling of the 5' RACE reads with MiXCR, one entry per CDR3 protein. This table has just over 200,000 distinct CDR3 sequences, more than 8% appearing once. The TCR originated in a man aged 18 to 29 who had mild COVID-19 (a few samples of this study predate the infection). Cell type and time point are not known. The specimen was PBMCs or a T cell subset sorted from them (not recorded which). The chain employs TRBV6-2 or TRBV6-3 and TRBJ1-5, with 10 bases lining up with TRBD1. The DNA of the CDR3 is TGTGCCAGCAGGCTAACCGGGACAGGGGAACAGCCCCAGCATTTT. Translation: CASRLTGTGEQPQHF.